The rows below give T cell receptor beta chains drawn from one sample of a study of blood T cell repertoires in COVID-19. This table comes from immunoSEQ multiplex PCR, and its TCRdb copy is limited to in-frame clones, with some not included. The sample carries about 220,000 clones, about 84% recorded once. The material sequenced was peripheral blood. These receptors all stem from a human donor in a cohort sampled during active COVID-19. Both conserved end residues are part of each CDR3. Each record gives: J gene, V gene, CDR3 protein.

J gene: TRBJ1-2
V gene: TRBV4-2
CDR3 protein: CASSQDRGTGSGYTF

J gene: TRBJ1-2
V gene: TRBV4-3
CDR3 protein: CASSQVRADYGYTF

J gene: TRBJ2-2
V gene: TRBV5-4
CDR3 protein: CASSLDQRGWGELFF

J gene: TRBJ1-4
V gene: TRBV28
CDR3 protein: CASSGATNEKLFF

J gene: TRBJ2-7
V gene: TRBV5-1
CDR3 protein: CASSLVDSYTYEQYF

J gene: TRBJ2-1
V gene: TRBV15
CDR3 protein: CATSREGQAVYEQFF

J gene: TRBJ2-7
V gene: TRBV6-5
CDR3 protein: CASSTRDRGKYEQYF

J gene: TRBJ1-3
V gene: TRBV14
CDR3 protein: CASSPFLGDGNTIYF

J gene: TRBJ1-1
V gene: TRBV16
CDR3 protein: CASSHSVGTRNTEAFF

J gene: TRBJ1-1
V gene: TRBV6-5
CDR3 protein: CASSPPGTEAFF

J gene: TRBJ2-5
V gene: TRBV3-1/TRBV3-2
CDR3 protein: CASSQEVGGSKTQYF

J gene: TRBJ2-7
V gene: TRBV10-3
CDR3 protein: CAISGTGAYYEQYF

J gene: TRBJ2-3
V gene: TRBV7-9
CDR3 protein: CASSLDQGPTDTQYF

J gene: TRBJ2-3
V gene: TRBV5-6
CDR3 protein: CASSLILAGGTDTQYF

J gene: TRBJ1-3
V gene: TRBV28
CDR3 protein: CASKRPGTGNTIYF

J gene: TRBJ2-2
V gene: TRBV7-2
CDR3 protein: CASSPTRVLTGELFF

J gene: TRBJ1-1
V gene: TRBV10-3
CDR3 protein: CAISESRVGQGGLAFF

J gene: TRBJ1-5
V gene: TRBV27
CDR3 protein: CASSRGTGVFGPQHF

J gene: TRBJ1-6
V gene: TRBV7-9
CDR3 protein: CASNGRTGDNSPLHF

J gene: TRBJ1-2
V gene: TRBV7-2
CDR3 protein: CASSLVGTGGNYGYTF

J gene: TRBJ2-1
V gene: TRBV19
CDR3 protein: CASSIRSRGSSYNEQFF

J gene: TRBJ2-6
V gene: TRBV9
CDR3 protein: CASSVNSGQSSGANVLTF

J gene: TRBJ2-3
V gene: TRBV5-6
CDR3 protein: CASSSPYSRSWGTDTQYF

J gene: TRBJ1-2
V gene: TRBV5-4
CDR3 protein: CASSSGQAGGYTF

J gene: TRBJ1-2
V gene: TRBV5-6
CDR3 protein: CASSLRDRGLLGYTF

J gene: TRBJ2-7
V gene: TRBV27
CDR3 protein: CASSWTSESYEQYF

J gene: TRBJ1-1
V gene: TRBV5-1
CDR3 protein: CASSREGQEGTEAFF

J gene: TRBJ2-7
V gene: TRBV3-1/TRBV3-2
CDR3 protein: CASSQGLQGSYEQYF

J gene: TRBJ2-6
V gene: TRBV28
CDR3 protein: CASSNIRTMSGANVLTF

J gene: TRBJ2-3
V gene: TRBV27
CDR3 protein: CASSLAAPDTQYF

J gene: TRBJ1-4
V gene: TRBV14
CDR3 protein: CASSRPSGSTNEKLFF

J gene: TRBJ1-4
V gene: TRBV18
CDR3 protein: CASSPVGGALNEKLFF

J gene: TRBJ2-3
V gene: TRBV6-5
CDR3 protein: CASSYSSGRAFHTQYF

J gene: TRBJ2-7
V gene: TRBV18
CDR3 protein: CASSPNQGPVLEQYF

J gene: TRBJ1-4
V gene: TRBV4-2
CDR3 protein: CASSQDSPGTLFF

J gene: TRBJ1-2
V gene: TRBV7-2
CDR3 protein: CASSLSGNDYGYTF